Shown below are 28 T cell receptor beta chains from a single sample sequenced in a study of identifying expanded T cells in peripheral blood. Here immunoSEQ multiplex PCR was the method, and the copy in TCRdb shows in-frame clones only, minus some. The sample lists about 100,000 clones; over 75% were seen once. The specimen sequenced was blood. The receptors were gathered from a person aged 18-69 years in good health.

V and J are TRBV6-5 and TRBJ2-3; D is uncertain. The CDR3 has 12 residues. Germline CDR1 and CDR2: MNHEY and SVGAGI. Trimming stripped 6 bases from V and 6 bases from J, with 10 bases between. The CDR3 DNA reads TGTGCCAGCAGCCCTATGGGGGATACGCAGTATTTT. Translated: CASSPMGDTQYF.

The chain employs TRBV2 and TRBJ1-1; D is ambiguous. Germline assignment: CDR1 SNHLY and CDR2 FYNNEI. V lost 6 bases, J lost 0 bases, and 8 bases lay in between. This CDR3 is 13 amino acids long. The CDR3 nucleotides read TGTGCCAGCAGGGACGGATTGAACACTGAAGCTTTCTTT. The encoded protein is CASRDGLNTEAFF.

The chain is built from TRBV5-6 and TRBJ2-6; D gene ambiguous. The CDR3 consists of 17 residues. In germline, CDR1 is SGHDT, CDR2 YYEEEE. V dropped 2 bases and J dropped 1 base, with 13 bases sitting between them. CDR3 region: CASSLYETGSGANVLTF. The CDR3 region has the DNA TGTGCCAGCAGCTTATACGAGACGGGTTCTGGGGCCAACGTCCTGACTTTC.

The V gene is TRBV5-1, the J gene TRBJ2-1, with 7 bases lining up with TRBD2. The CDR3 length is 15 residues. In germline, CDR1 is SGHRS, CDR2 YFSETQ. Trimming at V came to 0 bases and at J to 6 bases, leaving 6 bases not matched to a gene. The CDR3 region has the DNA TGCGCCAGCAGCTTGGGCCCGGGGGAGGGCAATGAGCAGTTCTTC. Its protein product is CASSLGPGEGNEQFF.

The chain employs TRBV5-1 and TRBJ1-1; 9 bases align to TRBD1. J lost 5 bases, V lost 3 bases, and 5 bases had no gene match. The CDR3 has 14 amino acids. From germline, CDR1 is SGHRS and CDR2 YFSETQ. The CDR3 spells CASSSGTGWTEAFF. CDR3 DNA: TGCGCCAGCAGCTCTGGGACAGGGTGGACTGAAGCTTTCTTT.

This clone was detected only once. The chain uses TRBV5-4 and TRBJ1-6; 9 bases agree with TRBD1. CDR1 SGHNT and CDR2 YYREEE come from the germline V gene (reference sequence). V lost 1 base, J lost 7 bases, and 3 bases stayed unmatched. The CDR3 is 15 residues long. The CDR3 nucleotides read TGTGCCAGCAGCTTGCCGGGGACAGGGAATTCACCCCTCCACTTT. Translating gives CASSLPGTGNSPLHF.

This chain joins TRBV15 and TRBJ2-3; perhaps TRBD2 as D (5 bases). The CDR3 is 13 amino acids. Trimming pared 4 bases from V and 7 bases from J, leaving 12 bases between. Germline CDR1 reads LNHNV; CDR2 reads YYDKDF (reference sequence). The CDR3 coding sequence is TGTGCCACCAGCACGCGGACTTTTAATACGCAGTATTTT. Translating it yields CATSTRTFNTQYF.

The V and J genes are TRBV7-9 and TRBJ1-1; D is unresolved. The CDR3 loop spans 15 amino acids. Trimming removed 1 base from V and 1 base from J, with 10 bases in between. Germline V gives CDR1 SEHNR, CDR2 FQNEAQ (reference sequence). The CDR3 here is CASSLGVGKNTEAFF. DNA for the CDR3: TGTGCCAGCAGCTTAGGGGTAGGGAAGAACACTGAAGCTTTCTTT.

The chain uses TRBV4-3 and TRBJ2-3; TRBD2 aligns across 12 bases. After removal of 1 base from V and 4 bases from J, the junction contained 12 bases not matched to a gene. Germline CDR1 is LGHNA and CDR2 is YSLEER. The CDR3 covers 19 residues. Here the CDR3 reads CASSQGASGRAGGADTQYF. The CDR3 region has the DNA TGCGCCAGCAGCCAAGGTGCTAGCGGGAGGGCCGGGGGGGCAGATACGCAGTATTTT.

V and J are TRBV6-5 and TRBJ1-3; D unresolved. Germline lookup yields CDR1 MNHEY and CDR2 SVGAGI. This CDR3 is 13 amino acids long. Trimming removed 7 bases at V and 1 base at J, with 8 bases between. The CDR3 DNA reads TGTGCCAGCAAACTGTTTTCTGGAAACACCATATATTTT. Translation: CASKLFSGNTIYF.

The V call is TRBV30, the J call TRBJ2-1; D is ambiguous. CDR1 GTSNPN and CDR2 SVGIG come from the germline V gene (reference sequence). This CDR3 comprises 12 residues. Trimming stripped 1 base from V and 12 bases from J, with 13 bases between. The CDR3 protein is CAWSADSGGQFF. The CDR3 DNA follows: TGTGCCTGGAGTGCCGACTCGGGTGGGCAGTTCTTC. The variable domain in full, completed from reference TRBV30 and TRBJ2-1, reads SQTIHQWPATLVQPVGSPLSLECTVEGTSNPNLYWYRQAAGRGLQLLFYSVGIGQISSEVPQNLSASRPQDRQFILSSKKLLLSDSGFYLCAWSADSGGQFFGPGTRLTVL.

The chain couples TRBV6-1 to TRBJ1-2, with D uncertain. Germline-derived CDR1 and CDR2 are MNHNS and SASEGT. CDR3 length equals 16 residues. Trimming removed 2 bases from V and 4 bases from J, with 17 bases in between. The CDR3 sequence: CASSENPVWQAYGYTF. DNA for the CDR3: TGTGCCAGCAGTGAAAACCCGGTTTGGCAGGCCTATGGCTACACCTTC.

This chain uses TRBV29-1 with TRBJ2-7, with D maybe TRBD2 (6 bases). The length of the CDR3 is 11 residues. V shed 6 bases and J shed 6 bases, with 12 bases lying between them. Germline V lookup: CDR1 SQVTM, CDR2 ANQGSEA. CDR3 DNA sequence: TGCAGCGTCCCCAACGGGGGCGAGCAGTACTTC. Its translation: CSVPNGGEQYF.

This clone has just a few counts. For the CDR3, the DNA is TGTGCCAGCAACCTCGCGGGGGGCTACACTGAAGCTTTCTTT. This translates into CASNLAGGYTEAFF. The rearrangement joins TRBV2 to TRBJ1-1, with TRBD1 as a possible D gene (6 bases). CDR3 length: 14 amino acids. V gave up 7 bases and J gave up 3 bases, with 15 bases separating them. The germline V gene encodes CDR1 SNHLY and CDR2 FYNNEI.

This clone showed up just a few times. V and J are TRBV18 and TRBJ1-4, with D uncertain. V was trimmed by 0 bases and J by 2 bases, leaving 13 bases between them. The germline CDR1 and CDR2 sequences are KGHSH and LQKENI. The CDR3 covers 17 residues. As DNA, the CDR3 is TGTGCCAGCTCACCACCTGAGGCGGCACCGACTAATGAAAAACTGTTTTTT. Translation gives CASSPPEAAPTNEKLFF.

CDR3 protein: CASSQDRLTGGYTEAFF. CDR3 sequence (DNA): TGCGCCAGCAGCCAAGATCGCTTGACAGGCGGGTACACTGAAGCTTTCTTT. The chain combines TRBV4-1 with TRBJ1-1, with D possibly TRBD1 on 6 matching bases. CDR1 is MGHRA, CDR2 YSYEKL, per germline. The CDR3 length is 17 residues. The germline V and J ends were trimmed by 0 bases and 3 bases, with 17 bases remaining between them.

The rearrangement joins TRBV10-3 to TRBJ2-1; possibly TRBD2 for D (6 bases). V was trimmed by 5 bases and J by 5 bases, leaving 19 bases between them. The germline CDR1 and CDR2 sequences are ENHRY and SYGVKD. The CDR3 is 16 residues long. The CDR3 sequence: CAISPHTGTADNEQFF. CDR3 bases: TGTGCCATCAGTCCTCACACCGGGACTGCCGACAATGAGCAGTTCTTC.

The CDR3 DNA reads as TGTGCCGCCAGCACCCTCCCATTCGGGGGGAGCAATCAGCCCCAGCATTTT. It is translated as CAASTLPFGGSNQPQHF. The chain joins TRBV2 to TRBJ1-5; possible D gene TRBD1, 5 bases. CDR1 and CDR2 (germline): SNHLY, FYNNEI. This CDR3 region has 17 residues. With 11 bases removed from V and 1 base from J, the gap between germline ends came to 24 bases.

The chain employs TRBV5-1 and TRBJ2-5; 9 bases are a match to TRBD2. Germline CDR1 reads SGHRS; CDR2 reads YFSETQ. V trimming: 2 bases; J trimming: 4 bases; junction bases outside the gene matches: 12. This CDR3 contains 17 residues. The CDR3 loop is CASSFGSGGPSGETQYF. CDR3 bases: TGCGCCAGCAGCTTTGGTAGCGGGGGACCCTCAGGAGAGACCCAGTACTTC.

This clone was counted once. The chain employs TRBV5-1 and TRBJ2-1, with 14 positions matching TRBD2. CDR1 SGHRS and CDR2 YFSETQ come from the germline V gene. Losses at the gene ends were 4 bases for V and 8 bases for J; bases not matched to a gene: 5. The CDR3 consists of 15 residues. The CDR3 DNA follows: TGCGCCAGCAGCCTGGGACTAGCGGGAGTGGATGAGCAGTTCTTC. Residues: CASSLGLAGVDEQFF.

The V gene is TRBV5-4, the J gene TRBJ1-1; the D is unclear. Trimming shortened V by 1 base and J by 4 bases, and 8 bases separated the two germline ends. The CDR3 contains 13 residues. The germline V gene has CDR1 SGHNT and CDR2 YYREEE (reference sequence). The CDR3 region is CASSLYVGTEAFF. In DNA form, the CDR3 reads TGTGCCAGCAGCTTGTACGTCGGCACTGAAGCTTTCTTT.

The chain is built from TRBV5-1 and TRBJ2-2; 8 positions agree with TRBD1. V shed 3 bases, J shed 0 bases, and the junction held 10 bases outside the gene matches. Per germline, CDR1 SGHRS and CDR2 YFSETQ. The CDR3 extends over 18 amino acids. CDR3 sequence (DNA): TGCGCCAGCAGCTCGGGACAGGCGGCAGGTGCGAACACCGGGGAGCTGTTTTTT. It encodes CASSSGQAAGANTGELFF.

V usage is TRBV9 and J usage is TRBJ1-6; maybe TRBD1 (5 bases). This CDR3 region has 15 residues. CDR1 SGDLS and CDR2 YYNGEE come from the germline V gene. Trimming took 3 bases from V and 5 from J, leaving 12 bases between them. The CDR3 DNA reads TGTGCCAGCAGCGAAGAAGCAGGGAATAATTCACCCCTCCACTTT. It encodes CASSEEAGNNSPLHF. Supplemented by reference TRBV9 and TRBJ1-6, the full variable domain reads DSGVTQTPKHLITATGQRVTLRCSPRSGDLSVYWYQQSLDQGLQFLIQYYNGEERAKGNILERFSAQQFPDLHSELNLSSLELGDSALYFCASSEEAGNNSPLHFGNGTRLTVT.

The V gene is TRBV7-9, the J gene TRBJ2-2; TRBD2 matches 13 bases. The V segment lost 1 base and the J segment 0 bases; nucleotides outside the gene matches: 5. CDR3 length: 19 amino acids. The germline gives CDR1 SEHNR, CDR2 FQNEAQ (reference sequence). CDR3 loop: CASSLGGLAGSTNTGELFF. The CDR3 nucleotides are TGTGCCAGCAGCTTAGGGGGACTAGCGGGATCAACGAACACCGGGGAGCTGTTTTTT.

The CDR3, as DNA: TGTGCCAGCAGCTTACTCGGCCCCTTACTGAACTCTGGAAACACCATATATTTT. Its translation is CASSLLGPLLNSGNTIYF. The chain links TRBV7-9 to TRBJ1-3; D gene ambiguous. From germline, CDR1 is SEHNR and CDR2 FQNEAQ (reference sequence). The CDR3 has 18 amino acids. Deletions cut 2 bases from V and 0 bases from J, with 17 bases between. Full variable domain (rest looked up from reference TRBV7-9 and TRBJ1-3): DTGVSQNPRHKITKRGQNVTFRCDPISEHNRLYWYRQTLGQGPEFLTYFQNEAQLEKSRLLSDRFSAERPKGSFSTLEIQRTEQGDSAMYLCASSLLGPLLNSGNTIYFGEGSWLTVV.

The chain uses TRBV4-2 and TRBJ1-5; TRBD1 matches at 7 bases. Trimming removed 3 bases from V and 0 bases from J; junction bases left unmatched: 11. Germline V lookup: CDR1 LGHNA, CDR2 YNFKEQ. The CDR3 is 18 residues long. The CDR3 DNA follows: TGTGCCAGCAGCCACGTAAGCGGACAGGTTTATAGCAATCAGCCCCAGCATTTT. Protein: CASSHVSGQVYSNQPQHF.

V is TRBV28 and J is TRBJ1-1; D possibly corresponds to TRBD1 (5 bases). V lost 2 bases to trimming and J lost 7 bases, with 11 bases between them. CDR1 and CDR2 from the germline V gene are MDHEN and SYDVKM. This CDR3 is built from 13 residues. The CDR3 spells CASSLGQGNEAFF. CDR3 nucleotide sequence: TGTGCCAGCAGTTTAGGACAAGGGAATGAAGCTTTCTTT.

The CDR3 region has the DNA TGCGCCAGCAGCCAATGGACGGCGGAAAGCACTGAAGCTTTCTTT. Translated, it gives CASSQWTAESTEAFF. The chain employs TRBV4-1 and TRBJ1-1, with D hard to call. V gave up 2 bases and J gave up 4 bases, with 14 bases separating them. CDR1 is MGHRA and CDR2 is YSYEKL in the germline V gene. The CDR3 is 15 amino acids.